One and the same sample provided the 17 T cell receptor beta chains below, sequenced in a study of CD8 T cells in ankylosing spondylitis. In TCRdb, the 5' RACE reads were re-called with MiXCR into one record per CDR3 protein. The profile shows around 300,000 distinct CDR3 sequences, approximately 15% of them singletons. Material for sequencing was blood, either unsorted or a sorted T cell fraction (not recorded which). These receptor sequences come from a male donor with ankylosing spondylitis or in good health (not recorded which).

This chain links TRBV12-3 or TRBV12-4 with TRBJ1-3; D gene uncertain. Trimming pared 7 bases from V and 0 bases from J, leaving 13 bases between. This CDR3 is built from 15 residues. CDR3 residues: CASTRGPFSGNTIYF. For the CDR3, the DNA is TGTGCCAGCACTCGAGGGCCGTTCTCTGGAAACACCATATATTTT.

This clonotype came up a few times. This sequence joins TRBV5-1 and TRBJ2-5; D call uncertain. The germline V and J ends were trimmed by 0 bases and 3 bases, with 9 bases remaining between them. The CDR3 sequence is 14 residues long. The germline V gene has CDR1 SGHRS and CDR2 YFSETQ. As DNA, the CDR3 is TGCGCCAGCAGCTTGGGCGCGGCTAAAGAGACCCAGTACTTC. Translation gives CASSLGAAKETQYF. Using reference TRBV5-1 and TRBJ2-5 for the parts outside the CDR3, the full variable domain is KAGVTQTPRYLIKTRGQQVTLSCSPISGHRSVSWYQQTPGQGLQFLFEYFSETQRNKGNFPGRFSGRQFSNSRSEMNVSTLELGDSALYLCASSLGAAKETQYFGPGTRLLVL.

DNA for the CDR3: TGTGCCAGCAGCTTAGTCTTGGAGACCCAGTACTTC. This codes for CASSLVLETQYF. The chain carries TRBV7-8 and TRBJ2-5; D call uncertain. Germline V CDR1 and CDR2: SGHVS, FQNEAQ. The V and J ends lost 1 base and 5 bases respectively, with 5 bases between them. The CDR3 runs to 12 residues.

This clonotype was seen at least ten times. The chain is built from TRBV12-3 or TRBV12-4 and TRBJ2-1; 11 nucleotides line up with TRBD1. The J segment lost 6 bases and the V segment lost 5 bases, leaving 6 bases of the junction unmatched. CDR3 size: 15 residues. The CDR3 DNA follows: TGTGCCAGCAGTAAGGGACAGGGGGTCGTCAATGAGCAGTTCTTC. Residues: CASSKGQGVVNEQFF.

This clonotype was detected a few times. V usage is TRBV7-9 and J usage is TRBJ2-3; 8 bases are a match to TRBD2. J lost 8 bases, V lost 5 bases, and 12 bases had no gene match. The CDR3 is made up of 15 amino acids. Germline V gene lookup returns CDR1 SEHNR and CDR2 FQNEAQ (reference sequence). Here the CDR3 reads CASSPNGPSGGTQYF. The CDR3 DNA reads TGTGCCAGCAGCCCGAACGGGCCCAGCGGGGGTACGCAGTATTTT.

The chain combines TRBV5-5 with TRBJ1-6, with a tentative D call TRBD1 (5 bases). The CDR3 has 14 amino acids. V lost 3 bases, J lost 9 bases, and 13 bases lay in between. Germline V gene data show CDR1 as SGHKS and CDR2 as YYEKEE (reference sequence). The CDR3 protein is CASSSGGYGSPLHF. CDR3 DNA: TGTGCCAGCAGCTCCGGGGGGTACGGTTCACCCCTCCACTTT.

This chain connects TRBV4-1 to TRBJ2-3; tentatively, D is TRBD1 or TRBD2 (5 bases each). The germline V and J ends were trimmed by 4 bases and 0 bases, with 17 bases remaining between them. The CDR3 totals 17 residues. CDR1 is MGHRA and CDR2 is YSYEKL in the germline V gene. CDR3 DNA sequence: TGCGCCAGCAGCCCCCTCATGGCTGGGGGTAGCACAGATACGCAGTATTTT. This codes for CASSPLMAGGSTDTQYF.

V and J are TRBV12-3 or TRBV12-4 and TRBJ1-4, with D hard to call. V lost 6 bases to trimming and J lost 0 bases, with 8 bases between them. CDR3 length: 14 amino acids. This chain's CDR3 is CASRRHATNEKLFF. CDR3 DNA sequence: TGTGCCAGCAGACGGCATGCAACTAATGAAAAACTGTTTTTT.

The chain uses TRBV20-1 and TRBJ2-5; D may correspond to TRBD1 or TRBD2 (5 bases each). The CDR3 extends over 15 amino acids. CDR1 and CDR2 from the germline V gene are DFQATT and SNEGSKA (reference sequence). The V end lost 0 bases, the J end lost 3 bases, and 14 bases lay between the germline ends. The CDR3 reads CSARDVGDPKETQYF. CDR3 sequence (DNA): TGCAGTGCTAGAGATGTGGGGGATCCTAAAGAGACCCAGTACTTC.

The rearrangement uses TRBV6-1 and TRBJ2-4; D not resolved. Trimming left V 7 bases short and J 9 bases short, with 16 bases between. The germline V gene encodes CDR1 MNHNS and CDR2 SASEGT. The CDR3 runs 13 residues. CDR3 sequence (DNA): TGTGCCAGCACCTCCTTGAGCGCCGGCATTCAGTACTTC. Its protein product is CASTSLSAGIQYF.

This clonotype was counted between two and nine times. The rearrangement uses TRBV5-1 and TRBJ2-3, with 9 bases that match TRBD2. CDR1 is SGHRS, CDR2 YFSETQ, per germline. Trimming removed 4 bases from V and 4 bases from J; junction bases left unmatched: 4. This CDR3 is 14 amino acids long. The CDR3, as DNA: TGCGCCAGCAGCGTCCGGACTAGCGCAGATACGCAGTATTTT. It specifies CASSVRTSADTQYF.

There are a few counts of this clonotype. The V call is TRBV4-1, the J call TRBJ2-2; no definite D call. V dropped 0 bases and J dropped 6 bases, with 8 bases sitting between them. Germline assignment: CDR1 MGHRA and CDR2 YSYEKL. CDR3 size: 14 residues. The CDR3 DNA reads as TGCGCCAGCAGCCAAGATCATGGGCCCGGGGAGCTGTTTTTT. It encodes CASSQDHGPGELFF.

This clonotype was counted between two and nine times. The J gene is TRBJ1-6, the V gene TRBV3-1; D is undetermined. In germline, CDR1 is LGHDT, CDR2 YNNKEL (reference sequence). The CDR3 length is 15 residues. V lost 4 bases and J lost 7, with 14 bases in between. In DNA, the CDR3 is TGTGCCAGCAGCCTAGACGGGGTCCCAAATTCACCCCTCCACTTT. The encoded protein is CASSLDGVPNSPLHF. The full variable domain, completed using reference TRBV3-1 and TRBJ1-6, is DTAVSQTPKYLVTQMGNDKSIKCEQNLGHDTMYWYKQDSKKFLKIMFSYNNKELIINETVPNRFSPKSPDKAHLNLHINSLELGDSAVYFCASSLDGVPNSPLHFGNGTRLTVT.

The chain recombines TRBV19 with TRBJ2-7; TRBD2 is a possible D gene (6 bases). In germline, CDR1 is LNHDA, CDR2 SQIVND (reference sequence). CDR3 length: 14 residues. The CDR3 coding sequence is TGTCTAGGGCAAGGGCTAGCGTCAACCTACGAGCAGTACTTC. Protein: CLGQGLASTYEQYF.

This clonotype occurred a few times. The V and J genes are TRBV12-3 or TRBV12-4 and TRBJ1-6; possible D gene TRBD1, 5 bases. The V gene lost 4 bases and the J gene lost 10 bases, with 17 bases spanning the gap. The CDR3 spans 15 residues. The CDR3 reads CASSSAEGRVSPLHF. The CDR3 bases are TGTGCCAGCAGTTCGGCGGAAGGCAGGGTCTCACCCCTCCACTTT.

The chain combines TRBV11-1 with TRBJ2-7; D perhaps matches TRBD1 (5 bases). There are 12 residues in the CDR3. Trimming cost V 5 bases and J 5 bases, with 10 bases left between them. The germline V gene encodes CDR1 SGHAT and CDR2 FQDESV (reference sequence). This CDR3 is CASSPGSDEQYF. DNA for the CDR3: TGTGCCAGCAGCCCAGGGTCCGACGAGCAGTACTTC.

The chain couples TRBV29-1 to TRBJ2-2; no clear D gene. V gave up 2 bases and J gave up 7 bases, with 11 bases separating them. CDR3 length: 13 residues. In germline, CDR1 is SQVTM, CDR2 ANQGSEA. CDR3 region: CSVESRVDGELFF. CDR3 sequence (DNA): TGCAGCGTTGAATCTCGGGTGGACGGGGAGCTGTTTTTT.